Reported below is one T cell receptor (beta chain). Its antigen is unknown. The naive CD8 fraction comprised CD45RO-negative cells positively selected for CCR7 and excluded terminally differentiated effector memory CD45RA+ cells. This sample is drawn from a study of shared clonotypes between healthy human individuals. Overall study context: The people who gave samples were a couple of women and a few men aged 18 to 49.

Clones were read by immunoSEQ multiplex PCR, and TCRdb kept only the in-frame ones, dropping some. The sample records some 2.1 million clones, approximately 92% being singletons. The CDR3 contains 13 residues. V dropped 1 base and J dropped 10 bases, with 11 bases sitting between them. Per germline, CDR1 LGHNA and CDR2 YNFKEQ. Notes on the study in general: All-four-donor shared clonotypes had higher generation probabilities than non-shared clonotypes did. Clonotype sharing levels among donors were expected to vary with sequencing depth.

V is TRBV4-2 and J is TRBJ2-1; TRBD1 or TRBD2 may be the D gene (7 bases each). The clonotype was recovered from a man aged 18 to 30 in good health. Some clones in this sample may be carry-over from other donors' samples. The sequencing sample was made of naive CD8+ T cells from PBMCs. CDR3 bases: TGTGCCAGCAGCCAAGGCAGGGGGGGGGAGCAGTTCTTC. This sequence encodes CASSQGRGGEQFF.